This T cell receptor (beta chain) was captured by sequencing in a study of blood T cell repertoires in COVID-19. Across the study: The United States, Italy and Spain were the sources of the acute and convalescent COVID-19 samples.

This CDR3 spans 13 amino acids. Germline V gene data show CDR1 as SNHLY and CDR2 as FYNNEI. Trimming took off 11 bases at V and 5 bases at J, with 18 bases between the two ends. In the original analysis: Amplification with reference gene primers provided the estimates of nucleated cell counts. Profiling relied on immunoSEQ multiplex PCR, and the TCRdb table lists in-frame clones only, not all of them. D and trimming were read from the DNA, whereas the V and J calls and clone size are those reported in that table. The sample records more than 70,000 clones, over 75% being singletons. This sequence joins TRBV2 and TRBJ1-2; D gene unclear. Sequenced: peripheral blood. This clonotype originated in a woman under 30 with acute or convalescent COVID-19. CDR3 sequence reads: CAWLGMSGYGYTF. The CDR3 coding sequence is TGTGCCTGGCTAGGGATGAGCGGGTATGGCTACACCTTC.